The next 3 T cell receptor beta chains were all read from a single sample in a study of blood T cell repertoires in COVID-19. The assay was immunoSEQ multiplex PCR, and TCRdb's table has in-frame clones only and misses some. This sample carries around 220,000 clones, more than 85% of them seen once, and the ten largest clones take roughly 10%. Sequenced input: peripheral blood. These TCRs come from a woman between 50 and 59 years old with COVID-19, enrolled during active disease.

This chain joins TRBV5-1 and TRBJ1-4, with 8 bases matching TRBD1. The germline V gene has CDR1 SGHRS and CDR2 YFSETQ. Trimming at V came to 5 bases and at J to 5 bases, leaving 8 bases not matched to a gene. The CDR3 runs to 15 residues. The CDR3 DNA sequence: TGCGCCAGCAGGCCAGACAGGGGCGGGAATGAAAAACTGTTTTTT. It yields the protein CASRPDRGGNEKLFF.

This clone came up a few times. The CDR3 loop reads CASSRPAGGNTDTQYF. CDR3 bases: TGTGCCAGCAGTCGTCCGGCGGGGGGGAACACAGATACGCAGTATTTT. The rearrangement links TRBV6-2 or TRBV6-3 to TRBJ2-3; 9 bases are shared with TRBD2. The CDR3 has 16 amino acids. V shed 5 bases and J 2 bases; nucleotides not matched to a gene: 8. CDR1 and CDR2 (germline): MNHEY, SVGEGT.

The chain links TRBV19 to TRBJ1-6; 10 bases are a match to TRBD1. Germline lookup yields CDR1 LNHDA and CDR2 SQIVND (reference sequence). J lost 11 bases, V lost 5 bases, and 12 bases had no gene match. CDR3 length: 16 residues. Here the CDR3 reads CASSDAGTGVETPLHF. The CDR3 region has the DNA TGTGCCAGTAGTGACGCCGGGACAGGGGTTGAGACACCCCTCCACTTT. The full variable domain, rest sourced from reference TRBV19 and TRBJ1-6, is DGGITQSPKYLFRKEGQNVTLSCEQNLNHDAMYWYRQDPGQGLRLIYYSQIVNDFQKGDIAEGYSVSREKKESFPLTVTSAQKNPTAFYLCASSDAGTGVETPLHFGNGTRLTVT.